The 6 T cell receptor beta chains given below trace back to one sample, sequenced in a study of blood T cell repertoires in COVID-19. TCRdb's table, derived via immunoSEQ multiplex PCR, lists solely in-frame clones and lacks some. The sample has about 260,000 clones, 75% to 90% seen once. Sequenced material: peripheral blood. The source of these receptors is a woman aged 70 to 79 with COVID-19, enrolled during active disease.

The chain uses TRBV20-1 and TRBJ2-7; D ambiguous. Germline CDR1 reads DFQATT; CDR2 reads SNEGSKA (reference sequence). This CDR3 has 11 amino acids. The V gene lost 2 bases and the J gene lost 4 bases, with 6 bases spanning the gap. The CDR3 DNA follows: TGCAGTGCTAGAATTATTTACGAGCAGTACTTC. This codes for CSARIIYEQYF.

CDR3 nucleotides: TGCAGCGTTGACATGAACACTGAAGCTTTCTTT. It specifies CSVDMNTEAFF. J is TRBJ1-1 and V is TRBV29-1; unclear D gene. The length of the CDR3 is 11 residues. Between the trimmed V and J ends, which lost 3 bases and 0 bases, there was a span of 2 bases. CDR1 is SQVTM and CDR2 is ANQGSEA in the germline V gene.

This chain connects TRBV5-1 to TRBJ2-5, with D possibly matching TRBD2 (5 bases). There are 15 residues in the CDR3. CDR1 and CDR2 from the germline V gene are SGHRS and YFSETQ. With 4 bases removed from V and 2 bases from J, the gap between germline ends came to 15 bases. The DNA of the CDR3 is TGCGCCAGCAGCCTGGGAGCAAAGAGGCAAGAGACCCAGTACTTC. It translates to CASSLGAKRQETQYF.

The rearrangement links TRBV7-2 to TRBJ1-5; no reliable D call. V lost 5 bases and J lost 5, with 10 bases in between. Germline V gene lookup returns CDR1 SGHTA and CDR2 FQGNSA. The CDR3 spans 13 residues. CDR3 region: CASSHQAYQPQHF. The CDR3 region has the DNA TGTGCCAGCAGCCACCAGGCTTATCAGCCCCAGCATTTT.

The chain carries TRBV5-8 and TRBJ1-1; 9 bases line up with TRBD1. Germline CDR1 is SGHTS and CDR2 is YDEGEE. The CDR3 length is 14 residues. J gave up 4 bases and V 2 bases, and 3 bases lay outside the gene matches. As DNA, the CDR3 is TGTGCCAGCAGCTTAAGGACAGGGGTCACTGAAGCTTTCTTT. Amino acids: CASSLRTGVTEAFF.

This rearrangement joins TRBV5-4 to TRBJ1-1; no definite D call. Trimming removed 1 base from V and 3 bases from J, with 10 bases in between. The CDR3 sequence is 14 residues long. Per the germline V gene, CDR1 is SGHNT and CDR2 is YYREEE (reference sequence). This CDR3 is CASSLKGRDTEAFF. The DNA for the CDR3 is TGTGCCAGCAGCTTGAAAGGGCGGGACACTGAAGCTTTCTTT. The full variable domain, completed using reference TRBV5-4 and TRBJ1-1, is ETGVTQSPTHLIKTRGQQVTLRCSSQSGHNTVSWYQQALGQGPQFIFQYYREEENGRGNFPPRFSGLQFPNYSSELNVNALELDDSALYLCASSLKGRDTEAFFGQGTRLTVV.